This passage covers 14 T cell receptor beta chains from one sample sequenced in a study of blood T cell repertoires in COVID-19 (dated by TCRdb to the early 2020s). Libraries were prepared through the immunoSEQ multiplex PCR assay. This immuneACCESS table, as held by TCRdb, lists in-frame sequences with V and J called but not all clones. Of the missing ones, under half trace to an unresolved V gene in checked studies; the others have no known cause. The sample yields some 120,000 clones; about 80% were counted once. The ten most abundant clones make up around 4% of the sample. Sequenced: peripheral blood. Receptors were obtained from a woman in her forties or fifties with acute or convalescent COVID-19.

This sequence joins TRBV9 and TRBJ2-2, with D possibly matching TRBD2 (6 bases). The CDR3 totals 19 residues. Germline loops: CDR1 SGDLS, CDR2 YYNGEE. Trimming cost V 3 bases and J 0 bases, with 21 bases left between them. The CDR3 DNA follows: TGTGCCAGCAGCGCGACACTCCCATACCTAGCGACGAACACCGGGGAGCTGTTTTTT. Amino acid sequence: CASSATLPYLATNTGELFF.

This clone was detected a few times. CDR3 amino acids: CASSYRGHGYTF. The CDR3 DNA reads as TGTGCCAGCAGTTACAGGGGCCATGGCTACACCTTC. The chain recombines TRBV6-5 with TRBJ1-2, with a tentative D call TRBD1 (5 bases). CDR1 and CDR2 from the germline V gene are MNHEY and SVGAGI. The CDR3 covers 12 residues. The V gene lost 2 bases and the J gene lost 6 bases, with 7 bases spanning the gap.

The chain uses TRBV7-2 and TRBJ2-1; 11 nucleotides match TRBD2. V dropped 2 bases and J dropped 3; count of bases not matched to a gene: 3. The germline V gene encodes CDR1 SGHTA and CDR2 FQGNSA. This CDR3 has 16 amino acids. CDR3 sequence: CASSLSTSGGYNEQFF. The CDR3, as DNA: TGTGCCAGCAGCTTATCTACTAGCGGGGGCTACAATGAGCAGTTCTTC.

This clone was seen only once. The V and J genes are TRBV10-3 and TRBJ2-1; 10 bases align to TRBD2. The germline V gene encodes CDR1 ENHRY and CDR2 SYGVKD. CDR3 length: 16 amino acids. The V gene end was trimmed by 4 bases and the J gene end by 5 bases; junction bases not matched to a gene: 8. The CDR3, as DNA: TGTGCCATCAGTGGACGAGCGGGAGGGAAGGACAATGAGCAGTTCTTC. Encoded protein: CAISGRAGGKDNEQFF.

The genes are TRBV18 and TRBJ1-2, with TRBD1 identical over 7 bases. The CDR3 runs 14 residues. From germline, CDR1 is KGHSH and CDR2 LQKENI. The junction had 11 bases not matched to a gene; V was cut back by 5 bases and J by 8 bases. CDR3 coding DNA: TGTGCCAGCTCAGCCGGGACAGAGGGGATAGGCTACACCTTC. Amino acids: CASSAGTEGIGYTF.

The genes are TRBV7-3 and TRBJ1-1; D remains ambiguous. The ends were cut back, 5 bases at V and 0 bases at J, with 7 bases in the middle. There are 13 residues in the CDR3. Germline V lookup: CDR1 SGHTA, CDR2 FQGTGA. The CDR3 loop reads CASSKEMNTEAFF. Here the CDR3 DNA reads TGTGCCAGCAGCAAAGAGATGAACACTGAAGCTTTCTTT.

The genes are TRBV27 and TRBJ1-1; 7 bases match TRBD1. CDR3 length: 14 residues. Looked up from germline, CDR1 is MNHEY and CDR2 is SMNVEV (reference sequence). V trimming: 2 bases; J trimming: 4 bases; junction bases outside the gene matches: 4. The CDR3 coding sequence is TGTGCCAGCAGTTTAACCCGGGACAGCACTGAAGCTTTCTTT. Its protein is CASSLTRDSTEAFF.

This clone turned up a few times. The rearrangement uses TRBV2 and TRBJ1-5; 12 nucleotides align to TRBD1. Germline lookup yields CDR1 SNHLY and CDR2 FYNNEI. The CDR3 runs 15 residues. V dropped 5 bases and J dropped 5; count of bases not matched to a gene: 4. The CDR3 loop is CASSPGQGAYQPQHF. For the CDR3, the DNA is TGTGCCAGCAGTCCGGGACAGGGGGCGTATCAGCCCCAGCATTTT.

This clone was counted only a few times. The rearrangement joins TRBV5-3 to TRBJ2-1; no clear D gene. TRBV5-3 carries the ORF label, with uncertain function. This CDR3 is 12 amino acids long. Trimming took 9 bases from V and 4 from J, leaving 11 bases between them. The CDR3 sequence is CATMTPYNEQFF. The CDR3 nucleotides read TGTGCCACCATGACACCTTACAATGAGCAGTTCTTC.

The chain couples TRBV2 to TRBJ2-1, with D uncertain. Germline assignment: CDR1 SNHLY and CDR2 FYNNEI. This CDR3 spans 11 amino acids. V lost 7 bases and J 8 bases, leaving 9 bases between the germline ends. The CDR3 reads CASTYSYEQFF. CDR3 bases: TGTGCCAGCACCTATAGCTATGAGCAGTTCTTC. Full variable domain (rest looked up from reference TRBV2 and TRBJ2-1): EPEVTQTPSHQVTQMGQEVILRCVPISNHLYFYWYRQILGQKVEFLVSFYNNEISEKSEIFDDQFSVERPDGSNFTLKIRSTKLEDSAMYFCASTYSYEQFFGPGTRLTVL.

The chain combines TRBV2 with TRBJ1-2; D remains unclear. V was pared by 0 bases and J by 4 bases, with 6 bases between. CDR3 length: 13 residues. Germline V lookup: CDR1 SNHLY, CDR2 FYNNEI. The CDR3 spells CASSEAGSYGYTF. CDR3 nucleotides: TGTGCCAGCAGTGAAGCGGGCAGCTATGGCTACACCTTC.

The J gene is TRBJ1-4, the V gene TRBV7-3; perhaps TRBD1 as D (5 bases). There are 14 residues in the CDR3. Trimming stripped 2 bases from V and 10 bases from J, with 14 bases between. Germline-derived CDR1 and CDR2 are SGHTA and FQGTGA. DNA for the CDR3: TGTGCCAGCAGCTTACAGGGCCCTCCGGGAAAACTGTTTTTT. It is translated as CASSLQGPPGKLFF.

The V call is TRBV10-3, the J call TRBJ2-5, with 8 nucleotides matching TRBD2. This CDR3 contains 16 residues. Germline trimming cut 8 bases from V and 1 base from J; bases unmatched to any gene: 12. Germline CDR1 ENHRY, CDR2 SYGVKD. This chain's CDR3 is CAIRGGGTDAQETQYF. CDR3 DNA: TGTGCCATCCGGGGGGGAGGGACTGACGCCCAAGAGACCCAGTACTTC.

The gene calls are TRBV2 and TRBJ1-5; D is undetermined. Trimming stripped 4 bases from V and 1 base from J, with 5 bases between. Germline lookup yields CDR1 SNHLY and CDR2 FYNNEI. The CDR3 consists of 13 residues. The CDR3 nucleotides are TGTGCCAGCAGTGTTCAGAGCAATCAGCCCCAGCATTTT. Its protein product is CASSVQSNQPQHF. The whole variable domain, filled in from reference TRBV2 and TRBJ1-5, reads EPEVTQTPSHQVTQMGQEVILRCVPISNHLYFYWYRQILGQKVEFLVSFYNNEISEKSEIFDDQFSVERPDGSNFTLKIRSTKLEDSAMYFCASSVQSNQPQHFGDGTRLSIL.